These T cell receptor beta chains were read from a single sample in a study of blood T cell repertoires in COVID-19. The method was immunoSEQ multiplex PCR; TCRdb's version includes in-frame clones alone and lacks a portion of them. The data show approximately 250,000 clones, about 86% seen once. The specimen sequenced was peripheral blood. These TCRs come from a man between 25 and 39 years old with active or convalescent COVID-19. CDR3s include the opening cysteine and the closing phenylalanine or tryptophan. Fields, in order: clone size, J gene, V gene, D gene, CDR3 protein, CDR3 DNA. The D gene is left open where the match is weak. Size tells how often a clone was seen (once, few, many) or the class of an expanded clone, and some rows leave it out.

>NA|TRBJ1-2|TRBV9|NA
CASSVGRPNYGYTF
TGTGCCAGCAGCGTAGGCAGGCCAAACTATGGCTACACCTTC
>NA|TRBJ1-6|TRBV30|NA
CAWSVGDNSPLHF
TGTGCCTGGAGTGTAGGGGATAATTCACCCCTCCACTTT
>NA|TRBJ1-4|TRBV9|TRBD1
CASSPGGWGGDRGRESEKLFF
TGTGCCAGCAGCCCCGGGGGGTGGGGAGGTGACAGGGGGCGAGAAAGTGAAAAACTGTTTTTT
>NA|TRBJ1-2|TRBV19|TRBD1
CASSIEGGTVYGYTF
TGTGCCAGTAGTATAGAAGGCGGGACAGTCTATGGCTACACCTTC
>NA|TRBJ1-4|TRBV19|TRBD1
CASSIQDRPDMIATNEKLFF
TGTGCCAGTAGTATTCAGGACAGGCCGGATATGATAGCAACTAATGAAAAACTGTTTTTT
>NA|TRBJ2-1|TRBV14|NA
CASSQVLGGTNEQFF
TGTGCCAGCAGCCAAGTCCTGGGGGGAACAAATGAGCAGTTCTTC
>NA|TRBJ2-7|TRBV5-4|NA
CASNYRGGGIGEQYF
TGTGCCAGCAACTACCGAGGCGGGGGCATTGGTGAGCAGTACTTC
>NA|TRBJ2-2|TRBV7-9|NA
CASRSGRGSGELFF
TGTGCCAGCCGGAGTGGCAGGGGATCTGGGGAGCTGTTTTTT
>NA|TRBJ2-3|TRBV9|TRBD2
CASSLLGTSGSTDTQYF
TGTGCCAGCAGCCTCCTGGGGACTAGCGGTTCAACAGATACGCAGTATTTT
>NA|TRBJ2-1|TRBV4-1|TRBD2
CASSQEGASGGYNEQFF
TGCGCCAGCAGCCAAGAAGGGGCTAGCGGGGGATACAATGAGCAGTTCTTC
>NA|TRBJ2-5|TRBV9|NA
CASSTNEETQYF
TGTGCCAGCAGCACAAACGAAGAGACCCAGTACTTC
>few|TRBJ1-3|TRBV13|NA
CASKLRAGLSGNTIYF
TGTGCCAGCAAATTACGGGCGGGGCTTTCTGGAAACACCATATATTTT
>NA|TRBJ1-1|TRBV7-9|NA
CASSLQENTEAFF
TGTGCCAGCAGCTTACAGGAGAACACTGAAGCTTTCTTT
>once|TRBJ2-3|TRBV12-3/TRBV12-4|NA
CASSLEGPDTQYF
TGTGCCAGCAGCCTTGAGGGCCCAGATACGCAGTATTTT
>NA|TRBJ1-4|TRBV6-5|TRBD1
CASSYGTGSEKLFF
TGTGCCAGCAGTTACGGGACAGGGAGTGAAAAACTGTTTTTT
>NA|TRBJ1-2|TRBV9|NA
CASRGILGESKGYGYTF
TGTGCCAGCAGGGGCATTTTGGGAGAGTCTAAAGGATATGGCTACACCTTC
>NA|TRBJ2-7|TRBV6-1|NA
CASSGKGKLGYEQYF
TGTGCCAGCAGTGGGAAGGGGAAGTTGGGCTACGAGCAGTACTTC
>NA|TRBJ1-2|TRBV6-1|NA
CASSENPGGGYGYTF
TGTGCCAGCAGTGAAAATCCGGGCGGAGGCTATGGCTACACCTTC
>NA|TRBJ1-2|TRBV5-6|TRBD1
CASSAKGQGRFGYTF
TGTGCCAGCAGCGCTAAAGGACAGGGTCGTTTTGGCTACACCTTC
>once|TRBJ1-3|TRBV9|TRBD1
CASSSLQEGQGNTIYF
TGTGCCAGCAGCTCCCTGCAGGAGGGACAGGGAAACACCATATATTTT
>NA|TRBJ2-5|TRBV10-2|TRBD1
CASSRGTGGFEDHF
TGCGCCAGCAGTAGGGGGACAGGGGGCTTCGAGGACCACTTC
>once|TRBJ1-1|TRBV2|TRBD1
CASSEGTGGRGTEAFF
TGTGCCAGCAGTGAGGGGACAGGGGGCAGGGGCACTGAAGCTTTCTTT
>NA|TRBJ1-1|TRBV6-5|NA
CASSYSSFGGNTEAFF
TGTGCCAGCAGTTACTCGAGTTTCGGCGGGAACACTGAAGCTTTCTTT
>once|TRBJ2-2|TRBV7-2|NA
CASSPRKGELTGELFF
TGTGCCAGCAGCCCTCGTAAGGGGGAGCTCACCGGGGAGCTGTTTTTT
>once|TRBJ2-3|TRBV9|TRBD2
CASSVVVNAGGVTDTQYF
TGTGCCAGCAGCGTAGTAGTCAATGCGGGGGGCGTAACAGATACGCAGTATTTT
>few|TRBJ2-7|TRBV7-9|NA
CASSLPGINSYEQYF
TGTGCCAGCAGCTTACCAGGGATAAACTCCTACGAGCAGTACTTC
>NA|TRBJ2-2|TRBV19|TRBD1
CASEDREEDTGELFF
TGTGCCAGTGAGGACAGGGAGGAAGACACCGGGGAGCTGTTTTTT
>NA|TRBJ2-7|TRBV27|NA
CASSPLLAEYEQYF
TGTGCCAGCAGCCCGCTTCTTGCAGAATACGAGCAGTACTTC
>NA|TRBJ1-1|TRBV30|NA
CAWSVYSGAFF
TGTGCCTGGAGTGTCTACAGCGGGGCTTTCTTT
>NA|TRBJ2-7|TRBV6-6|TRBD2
CASSYPRGGAGAQYF
TGTGCCAGCAGTTACCCAAGGGGGGGAGCGGGGGCACAGTACTTC
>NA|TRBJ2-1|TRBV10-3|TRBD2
CAISEAGLAGGGDEQFF
TGTGCCATCAGCGAAGCCGGACTAGCGGGGGGCGGCGATGAGCAGTTCTTC
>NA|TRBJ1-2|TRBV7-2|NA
CASSPNRDRGYTF
TGTGCCAGCAGCCCAAACAGGGACCGTGGCTACACCTTC
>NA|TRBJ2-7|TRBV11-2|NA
CASSLAGSYEQYF
TGTGCCAGCAGCTTAGCCGGGTCCTACGAGCAGTACTTC
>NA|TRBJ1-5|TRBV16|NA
CASSQHFTVANQPQHF
TGTGCCAGCAGCCAACATTTCACAGTCGCTAATCAGCCCCAGCATTTT
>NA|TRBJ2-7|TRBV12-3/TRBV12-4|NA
CASSFPGSYEQYF
TGTGCCAGCAGTTTCCCAGGCTCCTACGAGCAGTACTTC
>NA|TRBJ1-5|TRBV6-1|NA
CASSEDLGGSNQPQHF
TGTGCCAGCAGTGAAGATCTCGGAGGGTCCAATCAGCCCCAGCATTTT
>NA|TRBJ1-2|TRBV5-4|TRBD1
CASRDGQGYGYTF
TGTGCCAGCAGAGATGGACAGGGATATGGCTACACCTTC
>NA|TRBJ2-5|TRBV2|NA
CASSGLQIQETQYF
TGTGCCAGCAGTGGACTACAGATACAAGAGACCCAGTACTTC
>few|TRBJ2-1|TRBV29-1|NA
CSVPRDGSSYNEQFF
TGCAGCGTTCCCAGGGATGGCAGCTCCTACAATGAGCAGTTCTTC
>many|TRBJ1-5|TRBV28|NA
CASTYTYGGNQPQHF
TGTGCCAGCACCTACACTTACGGGGGGAATCAGCCCCAGCATTTT
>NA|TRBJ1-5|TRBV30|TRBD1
CAWSAEAGQVNQPQHF
TGTGCCTGGAGTGCAGAGGCGGGACAGGTCAATCAGCCCCAGCATTTT
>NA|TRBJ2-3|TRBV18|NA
CASSPWTDTDTQYF
TGTGCCAGCTCACCTTGGACAGACACAGATACGCAGTATTTT
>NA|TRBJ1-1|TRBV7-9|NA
CASSLEFLGMAFF
TGTGCCAGCAGCTTAGAATTCCTGGGCATGGCTTTCTTT
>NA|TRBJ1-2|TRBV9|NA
CASSAGGTADYGYTF
TGTGCCAGCAGCGCCGGGGGGACGGCGGATTATGGCTACACCTTC
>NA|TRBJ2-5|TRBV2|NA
CASSEEEPRTWGQETQYF
TGTGCCAGCAGCGAAGAAGAACCCCGGACTTGGGGACAAGAGACCCAGTACTTC
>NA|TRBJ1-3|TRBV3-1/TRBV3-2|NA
CASSQVTVSGNTIYF
TGTGCCAGCAGCCAAGTCACGGTCTCTGGAAACACCATATATTTT
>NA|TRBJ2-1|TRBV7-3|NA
CASSLQGIGGGEQFF
TGTGCCAGCAGCTTACAGGGGATAGGAGGCGGTGAGCAGTTCTTC
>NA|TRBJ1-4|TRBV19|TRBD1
CATRTGDGTNEKLFF
TGTGCCACCAGGACAGGGGACGGAACTAATGAAAAACTGTTTTTT
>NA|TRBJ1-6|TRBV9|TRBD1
CASSVETDRAPLHF
TGTGCCAGCAGCGTAGAAACGGACAGGGCACCCCTCCACTTT
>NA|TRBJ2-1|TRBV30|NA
CAWSGGSGNEQFF
TGTGCCTGGAGTGGTGGTAGCGGCAATGAGCAGTTCTTC
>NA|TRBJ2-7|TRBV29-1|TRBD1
CSVGGTVTYEQYF
TGCAGCGTTGGGGGGACAGTCACCTACGAGCAGTACTTC
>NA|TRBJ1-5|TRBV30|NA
CAWSVAGGNQPQHF
TGTGCCTGGAGTGTCGCAGGCGGCAATCAGCCCCAGCATTTT
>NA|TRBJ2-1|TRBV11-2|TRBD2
CASSSGAEAGDDNEQFF
TGTGCCAGCAGCTCCGGAGCTGAGGCGGGGGATGACAATGAGCAGTTCTTC
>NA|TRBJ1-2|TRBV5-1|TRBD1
CARNRTGRGHGYTF
TGCGCCAGGAATCGGACAGGGAGGGGGCATGGCTACACCTTC
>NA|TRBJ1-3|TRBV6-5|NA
CASSYEPGVSGNTIYF
TGTGCCAGCAGTTACGAGCCGGGGGTCTCTGGAAACACCATATATTTT